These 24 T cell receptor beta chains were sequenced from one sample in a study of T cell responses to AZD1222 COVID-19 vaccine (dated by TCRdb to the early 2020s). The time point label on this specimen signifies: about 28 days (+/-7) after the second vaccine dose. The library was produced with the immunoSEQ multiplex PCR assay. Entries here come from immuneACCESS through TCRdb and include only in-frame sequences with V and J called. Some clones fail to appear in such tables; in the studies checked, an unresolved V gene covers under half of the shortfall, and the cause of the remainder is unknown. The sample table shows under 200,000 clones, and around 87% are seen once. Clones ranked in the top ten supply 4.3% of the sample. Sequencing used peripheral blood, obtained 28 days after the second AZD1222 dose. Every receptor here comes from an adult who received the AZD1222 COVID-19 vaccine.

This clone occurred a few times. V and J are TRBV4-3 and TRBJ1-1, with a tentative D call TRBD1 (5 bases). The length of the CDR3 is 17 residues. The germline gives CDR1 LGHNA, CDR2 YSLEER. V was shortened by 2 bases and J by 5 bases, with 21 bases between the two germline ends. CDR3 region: CASSQNIYTGGVTEAFF. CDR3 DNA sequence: TGCGCCAGCAGCCAAAACATTTATACTGGGGGGGTGACTGAAGCTTTCTTT.

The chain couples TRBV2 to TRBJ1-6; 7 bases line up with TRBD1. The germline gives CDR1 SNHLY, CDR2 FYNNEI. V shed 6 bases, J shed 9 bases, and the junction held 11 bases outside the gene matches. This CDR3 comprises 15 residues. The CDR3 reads CASRSTGTMGSPLHF. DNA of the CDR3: TGTGCCAGCAGATCGACAGGGACCATGGGTTCACCCCTCCACTTT.

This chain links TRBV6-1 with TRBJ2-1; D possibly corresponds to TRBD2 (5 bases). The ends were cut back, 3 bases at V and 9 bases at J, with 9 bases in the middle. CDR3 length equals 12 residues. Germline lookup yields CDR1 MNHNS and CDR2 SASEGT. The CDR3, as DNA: TGTGCCAGCAGTGATTTGGAGGTTGAGCAGTTCTTC. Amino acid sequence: CASSDLEVEQFF.

The CDR3 here is CASRDRLNYGYTF. CDR3 nucleotides: TGTGCCAGCAGAGACAGGTTGAACTATGGCTACACCTTC. This rearrangement joins TRBV6-6 to TRBJ1-2, with D tentatively TRBD1 (6 bases). This CDR3 comprises 13 residues. Looked up from germline, CDR1 is MNHNY and CDR2 is SVGAGI (reference sequence). Trimming took 6 bases from V and 2 from J, leaving 10 bases between them.

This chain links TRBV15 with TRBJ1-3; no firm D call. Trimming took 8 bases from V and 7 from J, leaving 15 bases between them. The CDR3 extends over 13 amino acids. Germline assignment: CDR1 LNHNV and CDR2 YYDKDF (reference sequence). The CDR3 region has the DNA TGTGCCACCGAAACCACCTCCGGGAACACCATATATTTT. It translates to CATETTSGNTIYF.

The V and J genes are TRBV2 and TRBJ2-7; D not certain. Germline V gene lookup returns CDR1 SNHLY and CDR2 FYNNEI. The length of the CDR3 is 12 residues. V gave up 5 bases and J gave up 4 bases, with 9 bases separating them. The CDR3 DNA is TGTGCCAGCAGTATTTTTGGTTACGAGCAGTACTTC. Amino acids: CASSIFGYEQYF.

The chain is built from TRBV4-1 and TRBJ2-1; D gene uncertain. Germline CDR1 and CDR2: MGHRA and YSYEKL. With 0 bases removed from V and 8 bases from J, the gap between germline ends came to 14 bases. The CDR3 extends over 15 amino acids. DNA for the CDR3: TGCGCCAGCAGCCAAGATTCGAGAGGTTCGGATGAGCAGTTCTTC. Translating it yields CASSQDSRGSDEQFF.

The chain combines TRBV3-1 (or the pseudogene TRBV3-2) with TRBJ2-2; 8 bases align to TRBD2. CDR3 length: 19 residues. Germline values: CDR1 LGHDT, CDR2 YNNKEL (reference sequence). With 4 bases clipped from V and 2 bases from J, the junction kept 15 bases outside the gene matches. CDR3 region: CASSPSPPGGASNTGELFF. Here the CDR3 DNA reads TGTGCCAGCAGCCCTAGTCCTCCCGGGGGGGCATCTAACACCGGGGAGCTGTTTTTT.

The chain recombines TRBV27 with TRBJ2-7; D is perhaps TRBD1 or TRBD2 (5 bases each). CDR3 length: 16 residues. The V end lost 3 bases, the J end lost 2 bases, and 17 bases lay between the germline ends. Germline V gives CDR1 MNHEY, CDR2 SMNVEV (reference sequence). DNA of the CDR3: TGTGCCAGCAGTTTTCACCCTCATTGGGGGACCTACGAGCAGTACTTC. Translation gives CASSFHPHWGTYEQYF.

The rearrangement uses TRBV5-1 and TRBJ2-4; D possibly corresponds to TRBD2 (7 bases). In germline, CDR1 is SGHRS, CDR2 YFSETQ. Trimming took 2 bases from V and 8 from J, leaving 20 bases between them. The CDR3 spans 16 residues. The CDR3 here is CASSFLQGGGLDIQYF. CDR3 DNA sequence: TGCGCCAGCAGCTTCTTACAGGGAGGGGGTCTCGACATTCAGTACTTC.

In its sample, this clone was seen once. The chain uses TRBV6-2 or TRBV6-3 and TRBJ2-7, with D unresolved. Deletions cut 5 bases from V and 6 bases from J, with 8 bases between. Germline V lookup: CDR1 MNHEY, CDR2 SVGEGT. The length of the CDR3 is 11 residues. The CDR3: CASSLVCEQYF. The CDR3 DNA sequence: TGTGCCAGCAGTCTAGTCTGCGAGCAGTACTTC.

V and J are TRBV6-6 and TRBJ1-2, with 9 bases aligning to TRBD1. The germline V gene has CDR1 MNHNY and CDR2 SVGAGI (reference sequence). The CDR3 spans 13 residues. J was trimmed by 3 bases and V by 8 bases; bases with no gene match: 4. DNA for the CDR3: TGTGCCAGCTCCTGGGACAGGGACTATGGCTACACCTTC. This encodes CASSWDRDYGYTF.

The DNA of the CDR3 is TGTGCCAGCAGCCAAGCTCTAGCGGGGGCTCAAGAGACCCAGTACTTC. The encoded protein is CASSQALAGAQETQYF. The J gene is TRBJ2-5, the V gene TRBV3-1 (or the pseudogene TRBV3-2), with 10 bases fitting TRBD2. V lost 1 base to trimming and J lost 2 bases; unmatched junction nucleotides: 4. Germline loops: CDR1 LGHDT, CDR2 YNNKEL (reference sequence). The CDR3 length is 16 residues.

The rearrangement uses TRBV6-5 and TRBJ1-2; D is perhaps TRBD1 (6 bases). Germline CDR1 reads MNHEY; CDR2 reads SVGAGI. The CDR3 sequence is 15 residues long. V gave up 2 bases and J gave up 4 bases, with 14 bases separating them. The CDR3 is CASSYTGTRGYGYTF. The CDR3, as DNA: TGTGCCAGCAGTTACACCGGGACAAGAGGCTATGGCTACACCTTC.

The CDR3 DNA follows: TGTGCCAGCTCCCACGATGGCTTAGGGGGGGATCAGCCCCAGCATTTT. It is translated as CASSHDGLGGDQPQHF. The chain combines TRBV18 with TRBJ1-5, with D tentatively TRBD1 (6 bases). CDR3 length: 16 amino acids. The V gene's germline CDR1 is KGHSH and CDR2 LQKENI. V was pared by 6 bases and J by 5 bases, with 20 bases between.

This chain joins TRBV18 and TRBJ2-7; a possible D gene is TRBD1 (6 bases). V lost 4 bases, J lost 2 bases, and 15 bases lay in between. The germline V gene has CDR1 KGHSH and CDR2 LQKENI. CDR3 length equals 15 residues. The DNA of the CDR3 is TGTGCCAGCTCACGAGGGCAGGGGTCTACCTACGAGCAGTACTTC. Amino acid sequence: CASSRGQGSTYEQYF. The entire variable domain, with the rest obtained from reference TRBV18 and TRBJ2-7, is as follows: NAGVMQNPRHLVRRRGQEARLRCSPMKGHSHVYWYRQLPEEGLKFMVYLQKENIIDESGMPKERFSAEFPKEGPSILRIQQVVRGDSAAYFCASSRGQGSTYEQYFGPGTRLTVT.

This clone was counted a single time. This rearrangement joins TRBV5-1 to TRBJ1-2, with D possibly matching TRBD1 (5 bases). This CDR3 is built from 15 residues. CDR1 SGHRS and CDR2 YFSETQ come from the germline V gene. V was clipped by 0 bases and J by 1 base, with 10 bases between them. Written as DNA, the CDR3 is TGCGCCAGCAGCTTGGGGGACGGCCTTAACTATGGCTACACCTTC. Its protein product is CASSLGDGLNYGYTF. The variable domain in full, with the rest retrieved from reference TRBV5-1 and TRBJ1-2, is KAGVTQTPRYLIKTRGQQVTLSCSPISGHRSVSWYQQTPGQGLQFLFEYFSETQRNKGNFPGRFSGRQFSNSRSEMNVSTLELGDSALYLCASSLGDGLNYGYTFGSGTRLTVV.

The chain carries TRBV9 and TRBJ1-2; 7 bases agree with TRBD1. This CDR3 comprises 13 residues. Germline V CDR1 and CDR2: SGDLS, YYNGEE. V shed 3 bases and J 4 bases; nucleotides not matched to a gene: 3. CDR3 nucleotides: TGTGCCAGCAGCGCCGACAGGGTCTATGGCTACACCTTC. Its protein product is CASSADRVYGYTF.

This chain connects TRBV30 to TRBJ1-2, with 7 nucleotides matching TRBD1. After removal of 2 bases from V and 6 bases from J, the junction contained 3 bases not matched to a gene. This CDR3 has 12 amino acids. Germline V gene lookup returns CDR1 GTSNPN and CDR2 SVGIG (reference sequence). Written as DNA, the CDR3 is TGTGCCTGGAGTTCAGGGGGGGATGGCTACACCTTC. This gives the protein CAWSSGGDGYTF. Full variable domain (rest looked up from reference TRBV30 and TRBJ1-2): SQTIHQWPATLVQPVGSPLSLECTVEGTSNPNLYWYRQAAGRGLQLLFYSVGIGQISSEVPQNLSASRPQDRQFILSSKKLLLSDSGFYLCAWSSGGDGYTFGSGTRLTVV.

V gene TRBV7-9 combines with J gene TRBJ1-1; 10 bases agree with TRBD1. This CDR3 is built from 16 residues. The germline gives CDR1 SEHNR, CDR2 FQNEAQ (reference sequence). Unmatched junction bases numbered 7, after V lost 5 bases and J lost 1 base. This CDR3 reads CASSGGQGNWNTEAFF. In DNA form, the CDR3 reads TGTGCCAGCAGCGGGGGACAGGGGAATTGGAACACTGAAGCTTTCTTT. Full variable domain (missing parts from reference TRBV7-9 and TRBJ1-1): DTGVSQNPRHKITKRGQNVTFRCDPISEHNRLYWYRQTLGQGPEFLTYFQNEAQLEKSRLLSDRFSAERPKGSFSTLEIQRTEQGDSAMYLCASSGGQGNWNTEAFFGQGTRLTVV.

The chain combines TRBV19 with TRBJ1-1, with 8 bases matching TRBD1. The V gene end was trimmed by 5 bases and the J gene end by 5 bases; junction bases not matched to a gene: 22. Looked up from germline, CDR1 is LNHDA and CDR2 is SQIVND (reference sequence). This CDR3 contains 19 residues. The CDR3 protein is CASSPNPTGEDLLETEAFF. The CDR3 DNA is TGTGCCAGTAGTCCGAACCCGACAGGGGAAGATTTATTGGAGACTGAAGCTTTCTTT.

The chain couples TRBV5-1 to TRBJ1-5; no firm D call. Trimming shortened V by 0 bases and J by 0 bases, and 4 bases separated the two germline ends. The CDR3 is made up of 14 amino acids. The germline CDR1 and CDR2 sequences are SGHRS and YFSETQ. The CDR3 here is CASSLGVSNQPQHF. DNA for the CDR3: TGCGCCAGCAGCTTGGGAGTTAGCAATCAGCCCCAGCATTTT.

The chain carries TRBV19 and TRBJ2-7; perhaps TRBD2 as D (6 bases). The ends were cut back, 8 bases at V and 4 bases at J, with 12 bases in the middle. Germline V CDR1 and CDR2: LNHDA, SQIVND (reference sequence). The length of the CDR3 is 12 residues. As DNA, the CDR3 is TGTGCCAGTTGTAACGGGGGTTACGAGCAGTACTTC. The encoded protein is CASCNGGYEQYF.

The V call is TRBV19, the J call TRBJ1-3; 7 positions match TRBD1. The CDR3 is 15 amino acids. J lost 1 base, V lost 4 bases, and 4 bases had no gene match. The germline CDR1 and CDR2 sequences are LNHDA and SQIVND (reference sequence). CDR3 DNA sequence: TGTGCCAGTAGTACACAGGGGTGGTCTGGAAACACCATATATTTT. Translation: CASSTQGWSGNTIYF. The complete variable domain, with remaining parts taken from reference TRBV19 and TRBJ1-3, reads DGGITQSPKYLFRKEGQNVTLSCEQNLNHDAMYWYRQDPGQGLRLIYYSQIVNDFQKGDIAEGYSVSREKKESFPLTVTSAQKNPTAFYLCASSTQGWSGNTIYFGEGSWLTVV.